These 14 T cell receptor beta chains were sequenced from one sample in a study of T cell repertoires in cytomegalovirus infection. For these receptors, no antigen is known. MiXCR, run by TCRdb on the reads, gives a single entry per CDR3 protein. The sample includes about 770,000 distinct CDR3 sequences, 25% to 35% of them seen just once. This specimen was cultured CD8+ T cells from PBMCs, taken from culture after CMV antigen stimulation. The receptors were sampled from a human donor in good health (CMV status not recorded). Some clones in this sample may be carry-over from other donors' samples.

This clonotype was seen many times. The rearrangement joins TRBV7-2 to TRBJ1-2, with 11 bases identical to TRBD1. The CDR3 sequence is 13 residues long. The germline V gene encodes CDR1 SGHTA and CDR2 FQGNSA. V trimming: 5 bases; J trimming: 8 bases; junction bases outside the gene matches: 4. As DNA, the CDR3 is TGTGCCAGCAGCGCGGGACAGGGGGGAGGCTACACCTTC. Translated: CASSAGQGGGYTF.

In its sample, this clonotype was seen a few times. The chain links TRBV11-1 to TRBJ2-7; D is undetermined. Germline V gene data show CDR1 as SGHAT and CDR2 as FQDESV (reference sequence). V was clipped by 5 bases and J by 0 bases, with 11 bases between them. CDR3 length equals 14 residues. The DNA for the CDR3 is TGTGCCAGCAGCCGCCCCCAGCCCTCCTACGAGCAGTACTTC. As protein: CASSRPQPSYEQYF.

The chain carries TRBV7-6 and TRBJ1-5; 10 nucleotides line up with TRBD1. V lost 5 bases and J lost 4; bases outside the gene matches: 5. Per germline, CDR1 SGHVS and CDR2 FNYEAQ. The CDR3 is made up of 15 amino acids. CDR3 nucleotide sequence: TGTGCCAGCAGCCGGTGGACAGGGGGGAATCAGCCCCAGCATTTT. It codes for CASSRWTGGNQPQHF.

The V and J genes are TRBV6-6 and TRBJ2-1; possibly TRBD2 for D (5 bases). V was pared by 2 bases and J by 0 bases, with 11 bases between. This CDR3 spans 16 amino acids. Germline assignment: CDR1 MNHNY and CDR2 SVGAGI (reference sequence). CDR3 nucleotide sequence: TGTGCCAGCAGTTACAATCCGGGGAACTCCTACAATGAGCAGTTCTTC. Encoded protein: CASSYNPGNSYNEQFF.

In this sample, this clonotype turned up a few times. This rearrangement joins TRBV7-3 to TRBJ1-1; 10 bases agree with TRBD1. The J segment lost 5 bases and the V segment lost 4 bases, leaving 10 bases of the junction unmatched. The germline V gene encodes CDR1 SGHTA and CDR2 FQGTGA. The CDR3 contains 16 residues. The CDR3 nucleotides are TGTGCCAGCAGCTCCCGGGACAGGGGTAGGGAAACTGAAGCTTTCTTT. This codes for CASSSRDRGRETEAFF.

This rearrangement joins TRBV7-8 to TRBJ2-1; no clear D. The germline V and J ends were trimmed by 4 bases and 9 bases, with 19 bases remaining between them. This CDR3 contains 15 residues. Per germline, CDR1 SGHVS and CDR2 FQNEAQ. The CDR3 is CASSSKARGGLEQFF. DNA of the CDR3: TGTGCCAGCAGCTCCAAGGCCCGAGGCGGCCTTGAGCAGTTCTTC.

There are a few counts of this clonotype. The chain is built from TRBV7-9 and TRBJ1-4, with 9 positions matching TRBD1. The J segment lost 8 bases and the V segment lost 6 bases, leaving 13 bases of the junction unmatched. The CDR3 totals 16 residues. Germline assignment: CDR1 SEHNR and CDR2 FQNEAQ (reference sequence). CDR3 DNA sequence: TGTGCCAGCAGGGACGACTTCCGGGACAGGGAGGAAAAACTGTTTTTT. Its translation: CASRDDFRDREEKLFF.

CDR3 in DNA: TGTGCCAGCAGCCTGACAGAGACATTGAACACTGAAGCTTTCTTT. Translating it yields CASSLTETLNTEAFF. The J gene is TRBJ1-1, the V gene TRBV7-9, with D maybe TRBD1 (5 bases). V lost 5 bases to trimming and J lost 0 bases, with 13 bases between them. CDR1 is SEHNR and CDR2 is FQNEAQ in the germline V gene (reference sequence). The CDR3 spans 15 residues.

In this sample, this clonotype turned up a few times. V usage is TRBV20-1 and J usage is TRBJ2-5; 9 bases line up with TRBD2. This CDR3 has 13 residues. J was trimmed by 5 bases and V by 6 bases; bases with no gene match: 7. Germline-derived CDR1 and CDR2 are DFQATT and SNEGSKA (reference sequence). CDR3 DNA sequence: TGCAGTGCCTTCGCGGGGGGGCACGAGACCCAGTACTTC. It encodes CSAFAGGHETQYF.

This clonotype has just a few counts. The CDR3 region has the DNA TGTGCCAGCAGCCCTATTGGGCGCGAGCAGTACTTC. Protein sequence: CASSPIGREQYF. The chain is built from TRBV7-2 and TRBJ2-7; D remains unclear. The germline V and J ends were trimmed by 5 bases and 6 bases, with 11 bases remaining between them. Germline V CDR1 and CDR2: SGHTA, FQGNSA. The CDR3 extends over 12 amino acids.

This clonotype was recorded once. The chain recombines TRBV24-1 with TRBJ1-2, with D possibly matching TRBD1 (6 bases). The CDR3 totals 15 residues. Trimming cost V 3 bases and J 4 bases, with 14 bases left between them. Germline V gives CDR1 KGHDR, CDR2 SFDVKD. The CDR3 DNA sequence: TGTGCCACCAGTGATACGGACAGTCCCTTCTATGGCTACACCTTC. The encoded protein is CATSDTDSPFYGYTF.

The chain is built from TRBV27 and TRBJ1-1, with 8 positions matching TRBD1. J was trimmed by 9 bases and V by 3 bases; bases with no gene match: 6. CDR1 and CDR2 (germline): MNHEY, SMNVEV (reference sequence). This CDR3 comprises 13 residues. The CDR3 DNA is TGTGCCAGCAGTTTTTCCGGGACAGGTAAAGCTTTCTTT. It encodes CASSFSGTGKAFF.

The count of this clonotype is one. J is TRBJ1-6 and V is TRBV6-1; D is perhaps TRBD1 (5 bases). The ends were cut back, 1 base at V and 0 bases at J, with 10 bases in the middle. Germline CDR1 reads MNHNS; CDR2 reads SASEGT. The CDR3 extends over 17 amino acids. The DNA for the CDR3 is TGTGCCAGCAGTGAAGGGCGACAGAGCTCCTATAATTCACCCCTCCACTTT. Translated, it gives CASSEGRQSSYNSPLHF.

V and J are TRBV12-3 or TRBV12-4 and TRBJ2-2; D is perhaps TRBD1 (5 bases). The CDR3 is 14 amino acids. V was shortened by 7 bases and J by 5 bases, with 14 bases between the two germline ends. The CDR3 loop reads CASIFQGLTGELFF. In DNA, the CDR3 is TGTGCCAGCATTTTTCAGGGCCTGACCGGGGAGCTGTTTTTT.